This T cell receptor beta chain was sequenced in a study of blood T cell repertoires in COVID-19. The wider study: The origin of the acute and convalescent COVID-19 samples was the United States, Italy and Spain.

TCRdb's table, derived via immunoSEQ multiplex PCR, lists solely in-frame clones and lacks some. This sample has about 480,000 clones, with approximately 89% found just once. Germline-derived CDR1 and CDR2 are MDHEN and SYDVKM. The ends were cut back, 1 base at V and 5 bases at J, with 18 bases in the middle. The CDR3 has 18 amino acids. The TCR was taken from a woman in her fifties or sixties with COVID-19, enrolled during active disease. The V call is TRBV28, the J call TRBJ1-6; no clear D. The sample was peripheral blood. CDR3 residues: CASSLSGGVLTNNSPLHF. DNA of the CDR3: TGTGCCAGCAGTTTATCCGGTGGGGTCCTGACTAATAATTCACCCCTCCACTTT.